The following is a TCR beta chain sequence with its context. This CDR3 spans 13 amino acids. Germline CDR1 LNHDA, CDR2 SQIVND (reference sequence). V dropped 3 bases and J dropped 5 bases, with 10 bases sitting between them. This specimen comes from a study of blood T cell repertoires in COVID-19. At the level of the study: COVID-19 samples, acute and convalescent, were from the United States, Italy and Spain. T cells, B-cell-depleted T cells, or PBMCs supplied cDNA or gDNA.

As handled by the study authors: Reference gene primer amplification gave estimated nucleated cell counts. Sequenced by immunoSEQ multiplex PCR; TCRdb stores in-frame clones only, minus some. That table furnishes V, J and clone size, whereas the DNA furnished D and trimming. The sample lists around 280,000 clones, approximately 86% occurring once. The chain has TRBV19 and TRBJ1-2, with D maybe TRBD1 (5 bases). This clonotype originated in a man aged 65 to 79 with acute or convalescent COVID-19. The sample was peripheral blood. The CDR3 sequence is CASSISRAYGYTF. CDR3 nucleotide sequence: TGTGCCAGTAGTATCTCCAGGGCTTATGGCTACACCTTC.